Listed here are 24 T cell receptor beta chains from one sample, sequenced in a study of lymphopenia after photon versus proton radiotherapy (dated by TCRdb to about 2019). The library relied on the immunoSEQ multiplex PCR assay. Entries here come from immuneACCESS through TCRdb and include only in-frame sequences with V and J called. Some clones fail to appear in such tables; in the studies checked, an unresolved V gene covers under half of the shortfall, and the cause of the remainder is unknown. The sample table records about 30,000 clones; 87% of these occur just once. Around 47% of the sample is held by the ten biggest clonotypes. The sample in question was peripheral blood, obtained from a patient treated with proton-based radiotherapy. The receptors were sampled from a woman aged 60-75 years with cholangiocarcinoma. Some clones in this sample may be carry-over from other donors' samples.

The chain is built from TRBV6-5 and TRBJ1-1; 9 positions match TRBD1. Unmatched junction bases numbered 5, after V lost 3 bases and J lost 9 bases. CDR1 is MNHEY, CDR2 SVGAGI, per germline. This CDR3 region has 13 residues. CDR3 residues: CASSYHRGRQAFF. Here the CDR3 DNA reads TGTGCCAGCAGTTATCACAGGGGGCGGCAAGCTTTCTTT.

This clone was counted a single time. This chain joins TRBV11-2 and TRBJ1-6; 9 nucleotides agree with TRBD1. This CDR3 has 15 residues. V was clipped by 5 bases and J by 6 bases; unmatched bases: 5. Germline V lookup: CDR1 SGHAT, CDR2 FQNNGV. The CDR3 DNA reads as TGTGCCAGCAGCCCTCTGGACAGGGGTAATTCACCCCTCCACTTT. Translation: CASSPLDRGNSPLHF. Supplemented by reference TRBV11-2 and TRBJ1-6, the full variable domain reads EAGVAQSPRYKIIEKRQSVAFWCNPISGHATLYWYQQILGQGPKLLIQFQNNGVVDDSQLPKDRFSAERLKGVDSTLKIQPAKLEDSAVYLCASSPLDRGNSPLHFGNGTRLTVT.

The chain is built from TRBV9 and TRBJ2-5; perhaps TRBD2 as D (5 bases). The CDR3 contains 14 residues. Germline V gene sequence: CDR1 SGDLS, CDR2 YYNGEE. V lost 5 bases and J lost 3, with 14 bases in between. CDR3 in amino acids: CASSPGSGEETQYF. CDR3 in DNA: TGTGCCAGCAGTCCAGGCAGCGGCGAAGAGACCCAGTACTTC.

In its sample, this clone was seen once. This chain links TRBV7-9 with TRBJ2-3; no reliable D call. V was trimmed by 6 bases and J by 2 bases, leaving 6 bases between them. This CDR3 comprises 12 residues. The germline gives CDR1 SEHNR, CDR2 FQNEAQ (reference sequence). The CDR3 loop is CASSSVTDTQYF. CDR3 DNA: TGTGCCAGCAGTTCGGTCACAGATACGCAGTATTTT. Drawing the rest from reference TRBV7-9 and TRBJ2-3, the complete variable domain is DTGVSQNPRHKITKRGQNVTFRCDPISEHNRLYWYRQTLGQGPEFLTYFQNEAQLEKSRLLSDRFSAERPKGSFSTLEIQRTEQGDSAMYLCASSSVTDTQYFGPGTRLTVL.

This rearrangement joins TRBV5-1 to TRBJ2-1; 10 bases align to TRBD1. Germline V gene lookup returns CDR1 SGHRS and CDR2 YFSETQ. This CDR3 is built from 16 residues. Trimming took 4 bases from V and 6 from J; bases not matched to a gene: 10. The DNA of the CDR3 is TGCGCCAGCAGCCCGGTGGGGGACAGGGGTGGCAATGAGCAGTTCTTC. Encoded protein: CASSPVGDRGGNEQFF.

The CDR3 nucleotides read TGTGCCAGCAGTCCCGACATAGCCAAAAACATTCAGTACTTC. Amino acid sequence: CASSPDIAKNIQYF. The V call is TRBV11-2, the J call TRBJ2-4; D is undetermined. In germline, CDR1 is SGHAT, CDR2 FQNNGV. The CDR3 is 14 residues long. The ends were cut back, 6 bases at V and 0 bases at J, with 9 bases in the middle.

The chain joins TRBV5-1 to TRBJ2-3; TRBD2 matches at 9 bases. The CDR3 runs to 17 residues. CDR1 and CDR2 (germline): SGHRS, YFSETQ. V lost 3 bases, J lost 3 bases, and 11 bases stayed unmatched. CDR3 nucleotide sequence: TGCGCCAGCAGCTGGGGAGAGTCTAGCGGGGTAACAGATACGCAGTATTTT. Translating it yields CASSWGESSGVTDTQYF.

The chain employs TRBV7-8 and TRBJ1-2, with a tentative D call TRBD1 (5 bases). The CDR3 covers 13 residues. Germline values: CDR1 SGHVS, CDR2 FQNEAQ. Trimming removed 1 base at V and 4 bases at J, with 7 bases between. This CDR3 reads CASSLGGAYGYTF. The CDR3 nucleotides read TGTGCCAGCAGCTTAGGAGGGGCCTATGGCTACACCTTC.

In this sample, this clone turned up once. J is TRBJ1-4 and V is TRBV25-1; a weak D match, TRBD1 (6 bases). CDR3 length equals 13 residues. Trimming stripped 6 bases from V and 7 bases from J, with 12 bases between. Germline CDR1 and CDR2: MGHDK and SYGVNS. The CDR3 DNA sequence: TGTGCCAGCAGAGACAGGCTGGTTGAAAAACTGTTTTTT. It translates to CASRDRLVEKLFF.

The chain employs TRBV2 and TRBJ1-2; 7 nucleotides agree with TRBD1. Per the germline V gene, CDR1 is SNHLY and CDR2 is FYNNEI. There are 14 residues in the CDR3. After removal of 6 bases from V and 2 bases from J, the junction contained 6 bases not matched to a gene. The chain's CDR3 is CASSFGQVNYGYTF. The CDR3, as DNA: TGTGCCAGCAGCTTCGGACAGGTGAACTATGGCTACACCTTC. The entire variable domain, with the rest obtained from reference TRBV2 and TRBJ1-2, is as follows: EPEVTQTPSHQVTQMGQEVILRCVPISNHLYFYWYRQILGQKVEFLVSFYNNEISEKSEIFDDQFSVERPDGSNFTLKIRSTKLEDSAMYFCASSFGQVNYGYTFGSGTRLTVV.

V is TRBV7-2 and J is TRBJ2-3; D is tentatively TRBD1 or TRBD2 (6 bases each). CDR3 length equals 17 residues. Per germline, CDR1 SGHTA and CDR2 FQGNSA. Trimming left V 5 bases short and J 3 bases short, with 21 bases between. DNA for the CDR3: TGTGCCAGCAGCCTTCGGGACAACCCAGGAGGGACAGATACGCAGTATTTT. Translated, it gives CASSLRDNPGGTDTQYF.

V usage is TRBV5-5 and J usage is TRBJ1-4; 7 bases align to TRBD1. In germline, CDR1 is SGHKS, CDR2 YYEKEE (reference sequence). Unmatched junction bases numbered 9, after V lost 4 bases and J lost 3 bases. This CDR3 is built from 16 residues. The CDR3 region has the DNA TGTGCCAGCAGCCCGAAACGGGACAGCGCTAATGAAAAACTGTTTTTT. As protein: CASSPKRDSANEKLFF.

The J gene is TRBJ1-1, the V gene TRBV7-9, with a possible D match to TRBD1 (6 bases). V lost 3 bases and J lost 4, with 12 bases in between. This CDR3 is 14 amino acids long. Germline V gives CDR1 SEHNR, CDR2 FQNEAQ (reference sequence). In DNA form, the CDR3 reads TGTGCCAGCAGCTTTTCAGGGGCTAGCACTGAAGCTTTCTTT. Translating gives CASSFSGASTEAFF.

The chain employs TRBV7-2 and TRBJ2-1; TRBD1 is a possible D gene (5 bases). This CDR3 has 15 amino acids. Germline assignment: CDR1 SGHTA and CDR2 FQGNSA. V dropped 1 base and J dropped 10 bases, with 17 bases sitting between them. The CDR3 DNA reads as TGTGCCAGCAGCTTAGGGTGGGCAGAGCCAGGGGAGCAGTTCTTC. Translating gives CASSLGWAEPGEQFF. Variable domain in full (rest from reference TRBV7-2 and TRBJ2-1): GAGVSQSPSNKVTEKGKDVELRCDPISGHTALYWYRQSLGQGLEFLIYFQGNSAPDKSGLPSDRFSAERTGGSVSTLTIQRTQQEDSAVYLCASSLGWAEPGEQFFGPGTRLTVL.

CDR3 sequence reads: CASRTPGQLQETQYF. The CDR3 nucleotides are TGTGCCAGCAGGACCCCGGGACAGTTGCAAGAGACCCAGTACTTC. The V call is TRBV6-6, the J call TRBJ2-5, with 7 nucleotides matching TRBD1. CDR1 is MNHNY, CDR2 SVGAGI, per germline (reference sequence). This CDR3 has 15 amino acids. The junction had 9 bases not matched to a gene; V was cut back by 6 bases and J by 2 bases.

The J gene is TRBJ2-1, the V gene TRBV4-1; no clear D gene. This CDR3 comprises 17 residues. The germline CDR1 and CDR2 sequences are MGHRA and YSYEKL. The ends were cut back, 3 bases at V and 3 bases at J, with 18 bases in the middle. CDR3 nucleotides: TGCGCCAGCAGCCAGGGGTGGCTAAGGCGGCTCTACAATGAGCAGTTCTTC. This gives the protein CASSQGWLRRLYNEQFF.

The chain joins TRBV11-2 to TRBJ2-1; unclear D gene. CDR3 size: 13 residues. Trimming took 5 bases from V and 15 from J, leaving 20 bases between them. Germline CDR1 SGHAT, CDR2 FQNNGV. The CDR3 here is CASSPNGEVLLFF. The CDR3 coding sequence is TGTGCCAGCAGCCCTAATGGTGAGGTCTTACTGTTCTTC.

The chain links TRBV9 to TRBJ1-1; no definite D call. CDR1 is SGDLS, CDR2 YYNGEE, per germline. Trimming removed 0 bases at V and 5 bases at J, with 8 bases between. The CDR3 is 13 amino acids. The CDR3 nucleotides are TGTGCCAGCAGCGTAGTCCCCGGAACTGAAGCTTTCTTT. Translating gives CASSVVPGTEAFF.

The chain links TRBV27 to TRBJ1-2; no definite D call. The CDR3 has 14 amino acids. Trimming removed 6 bases at V and 5 bases at J, with 16 bases between. Germline V gene sequence: CDR1 MNHEY, CDR2 SMNVEV (reference sequence). CDR3 in amino acids: CASRPEGSPYGYTF. DNA for the CDR3: TGTGCCAGCAGGCCTGAGGGTTCACCGTATGGCTACACCTTC.

The genes are TRBV27 and TRBJ1-2; D perhaps matches TRBD1 (5 bases). The CDR3 sequence is 16 residues long. Germline V lookup: CDR1 MNHEY, CDR2 SMNVEV (reference sequence). V dropped 8 bases and J dropped 8 bases, with 27 bases sitting between them. CDR3 in DNA: TGTGCCAGCGGGGCCTGGGCACTCAGTGACGCGAGAGGCTACACCTTC. Translated: CASGAWALSDARGYTF.

This chain connects TRBV5-1 to TRBJ2-7, with D unresolved. This CDR3 has 16 residues. Trimming cost V 0 bases and J 0 bases, with 13 bases left between them. Germline CDR1 and CDR2: SGHRS and YFSETQ. The CDR3 is CASSLDTPAYSYEQYF. The CDR3 region has the DNA TGCGCCAGCAGCTTGGATACACCGGCCTACTCCTACGAGCAGTACTTC.

V and J are TRBV2 and TRBJ2-6; D gene uncertain. V was cut by 8 bases and J by 3 bases, with 5 bases left in between. The germline gives CDR1 SNHLY, CDR2 FYNNEI. This CDR3 has 12 amino acids. The CDR3 nucleotides read TGTGCCAGCGGTAGTGGGGCCAACGTCCTGACTTTC. Its translation is CASGSGANVLTF.

This clone was seen a handful of times. The V and J genes are TRBV6-5 and TRBJ1-4, with D possibly being TRBD1 (5 bases). The ends were cut back, 9 bases at V and 4 bases at J, with 18 bases in the middle. This CDR3 region has 15 residues. Germline CDR1 MNHEY, CDR2 SVGAGI. In DNA, the CDR3 is TGTGCCAGACCCGAACAAAGGGGCCTTAATGAAAAACTGTTTTTT. Translating gives CARPEQRGLNEKLFF.

The rearrangement links TRBV7-2 to TRBJ2-7, with a possible D match to TRBD1 (7 bases). Trimming removed 5 bases from V and 0 bases from J, with 14 bases in between. The CDR3 consists of 15 residues. Germline V gene lookup returns CDR1 SGHTA and CDR2 FQGNSA. The chain's CDR3 is CASSRGGTASYEQYF. In nucleotides, the CDR3 is TGTGCCAGCAGCCGAGGGGGGACAGCCTCCTACGAGCAGTACTTC.